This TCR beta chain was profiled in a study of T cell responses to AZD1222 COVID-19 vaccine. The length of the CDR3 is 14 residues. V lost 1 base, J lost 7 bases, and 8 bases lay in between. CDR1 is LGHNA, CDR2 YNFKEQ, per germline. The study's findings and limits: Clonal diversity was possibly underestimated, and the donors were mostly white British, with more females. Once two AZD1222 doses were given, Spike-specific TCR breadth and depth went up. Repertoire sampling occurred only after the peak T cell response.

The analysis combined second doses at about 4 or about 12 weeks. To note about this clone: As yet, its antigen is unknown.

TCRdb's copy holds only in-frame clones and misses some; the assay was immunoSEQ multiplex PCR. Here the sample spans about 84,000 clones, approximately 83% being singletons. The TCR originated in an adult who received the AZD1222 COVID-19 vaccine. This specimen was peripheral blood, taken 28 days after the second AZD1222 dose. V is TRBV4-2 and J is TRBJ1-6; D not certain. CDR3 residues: CASSQADRNSPLHF. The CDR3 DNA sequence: TGTGCCAGCAGCCAAGCTGACCGAAATTCACCCCTCCACTTT.